This T cell receptor (beta chain) was recovered during a study of regulatory T cells in long-lasting Graves disease. Time point of the sample: newly diagnosed GD, antithyroid drugs for less than 3 months. PBMC RNA was the source of the TCR library. As to this clonotype: This likely reflects a read error, since a far larger clone is one base away.

For TCR beta, libraries came from iRepertoire HTBI primers and Arm-PCR of CDR3 regions. TCRdb re-called the multiplex PCR reads through MiXCR, storing one row per CDR3 protein. This sample has about 220,000 distinct CDR3 sequences, with roughly 18% found just once. Another study also made use of these data, one on T cells in Graves' hyperthyroidism and ophthalmopathy.

The TCR sequence derives from a woman in her 30s with Graves disease. The source material was peripheral blood mononuclear cells (PBMCs), sampled at new diagnosis, from a patient treated with antithyroid drugs.

The CDR3 sequence is CASSQDPLAGAYEQYF. Written as DNA, the CDR3 is TGCGCCAGCAGCCAAGATCCGCTAGCGGGGGCCTACGAGCAGTACTTC. The chain has TRBV4-1 and TRBJ2-3, with 10 bases aligning to TRBD2. The J call is in doubt because the DNA end fits TRBJ2-7 better. The CDR3 is 16 amino acids. From germline, CDR1 is MGHRA and CDR2 YSYEKL.